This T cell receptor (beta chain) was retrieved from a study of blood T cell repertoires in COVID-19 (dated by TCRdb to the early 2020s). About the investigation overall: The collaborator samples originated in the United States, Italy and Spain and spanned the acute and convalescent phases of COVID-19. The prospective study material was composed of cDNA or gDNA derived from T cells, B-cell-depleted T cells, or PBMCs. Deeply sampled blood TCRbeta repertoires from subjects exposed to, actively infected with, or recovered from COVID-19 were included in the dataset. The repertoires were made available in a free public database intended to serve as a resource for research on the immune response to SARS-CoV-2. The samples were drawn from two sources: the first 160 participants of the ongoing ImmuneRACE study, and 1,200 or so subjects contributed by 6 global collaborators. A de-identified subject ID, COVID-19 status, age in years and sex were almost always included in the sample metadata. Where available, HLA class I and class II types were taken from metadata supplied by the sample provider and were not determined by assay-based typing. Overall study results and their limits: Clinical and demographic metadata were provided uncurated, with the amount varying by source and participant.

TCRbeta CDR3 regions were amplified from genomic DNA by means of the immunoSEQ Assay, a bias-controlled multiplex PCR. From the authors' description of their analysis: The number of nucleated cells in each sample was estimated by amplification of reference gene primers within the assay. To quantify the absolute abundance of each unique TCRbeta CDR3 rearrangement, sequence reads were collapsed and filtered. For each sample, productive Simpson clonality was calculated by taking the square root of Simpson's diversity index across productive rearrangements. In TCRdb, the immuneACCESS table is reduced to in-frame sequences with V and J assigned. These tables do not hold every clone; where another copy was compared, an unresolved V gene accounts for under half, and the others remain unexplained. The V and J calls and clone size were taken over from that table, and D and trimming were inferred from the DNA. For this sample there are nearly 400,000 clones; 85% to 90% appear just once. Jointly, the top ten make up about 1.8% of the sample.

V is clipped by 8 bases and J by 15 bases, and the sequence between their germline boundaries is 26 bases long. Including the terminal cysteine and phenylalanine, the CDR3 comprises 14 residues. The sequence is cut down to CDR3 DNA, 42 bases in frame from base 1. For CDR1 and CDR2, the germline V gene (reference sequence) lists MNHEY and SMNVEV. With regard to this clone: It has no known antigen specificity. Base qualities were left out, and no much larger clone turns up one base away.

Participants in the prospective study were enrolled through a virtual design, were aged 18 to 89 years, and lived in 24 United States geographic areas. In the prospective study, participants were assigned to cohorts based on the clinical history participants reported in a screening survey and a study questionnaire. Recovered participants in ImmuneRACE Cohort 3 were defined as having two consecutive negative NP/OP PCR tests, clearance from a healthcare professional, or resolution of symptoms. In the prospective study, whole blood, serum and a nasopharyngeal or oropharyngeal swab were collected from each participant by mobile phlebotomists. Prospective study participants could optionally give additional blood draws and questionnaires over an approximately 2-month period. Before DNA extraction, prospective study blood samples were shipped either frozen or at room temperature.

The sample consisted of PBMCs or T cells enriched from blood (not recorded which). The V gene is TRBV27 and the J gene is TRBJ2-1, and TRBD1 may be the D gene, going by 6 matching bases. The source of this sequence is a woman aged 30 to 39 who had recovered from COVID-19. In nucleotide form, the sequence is TGTGCCAGCCAACCCTCACCCGACAGGCTCAGTCCGTTCTTC. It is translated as CASQPSPDRLSPFF.